These 11 T cell receptor beta chains share one sample of origin, sequenced in a study of cytotoxic CD8 clonotypes in ibrutinib-treated CLL. Profiled with immunoSEQ multiplex PCR; TCRdb holds only in-frame clones, not every one. The sample lists over 110,000 clones, approximately 90% occurring once. The input for sequencing was PBMCs, taken after 12 months of ibrutinib treatment. The source is a human donor with chronic lymphocytic leukemia.

This clone was counted a single time. The V and J genes are TRBV9 and TRBJ2-7; 10 nucleotides line up with TRBD2. V gave up 1 base and J gave up 3 bases; unmatched junction bases: 4. CDR1 is SGDLS, CDR2 YYNGEE, per germline. The CDR3 totals 15 residues. CDR3 nucleotides: TGTGCCAGCAGCGTACCGCTAGCGGGAGACTACGAGCAGTACTTC. Translation: CASSVPLAGDYEQYF.

The chain is built from TRBV11-2 and TRBJ2-2; possible D gene TRBD1, 6 bases. The CDR3 sequence is 16 residues long. Per germline, CDR1 SGHAT and CDR2 FQNNGV. V lost 5 bases, J lost 4 bases, and 17 bases lay in between. The CDR3 here is CASSGYKGGGTGELFF. In DNA, the CDR3 is TGTGCCAGCAGCGGGTACAAAGGGGGTGGCACCGGGGAGCTGTTTTTT.

The V gene is TRBV7-9, the J gene TRBJ1-4; D ambiguous. V was clipped by 6 bases and J by 4 bases, with 15 bases between them. Germline V gene data show CDR1 as SEHNR and CDR2 as FQNEAQ (reference sequence). The CDR3 extends over 15 amino acids. The CDR3 DNA reads TGTGCCAGCAGTCATCCGGGATTGAGTAATGAAAAACTGTTTTTT. This sequence encodes CASSHPGLSNEKLFF.

This chain uses TRBV19 with TRBJ2-1, with D tentatively TRBD2 (5 bases). The ends were cut back, 2 bases at V and 10 bases at J, with 15 bases in the middle. CDR3 length: 14 amino acids. Germline-derived CDR1 and CDR2 are LNHDA and SQIVND (reference sequence). CDR3 DNA: TGTGCCAGTAGTATAACTAGGACGTTGACGGAGCAGTTCTTC. Translated: CASSITRTLTEQFF.

This chain links TRBV5-5 with TRBJ2-7; D possibly corresponds to TRBD1 (6 bases). The V gene lost 1 base and the J gene lost 2 bases, with 7 bases spanning the gap. This CDR3 spans 13 amino acids. Germline CDR1 SGHKS, CDR2 YYEKEE (reference sequence). Here the CDR3 DNA reads TGTGCCAGCAGCTTGAAGGGGGCCTACGAGCAGTACTTC. Translated: CASSLKGAYEQYF.

CDR3: CASSPASAYEQYF. The CDR3, as DNA: TGTGCCAGCAGCCCCGCTAGCGCCTACGAGCAGTACTTC. This chain links TRBV7-6 with TRBJ2-7, with D perhaps TRBD2 (6 bases). In germline, CDR1 is SGHVS, CDR2 FNYEAQ. The CDR3 consists of 13 residues. Trimming removed 5 bases at V and 2 bases at J, with 10 bases between. Drawing the rest from reference TRBV7-6 and TRBJ2-7, the complete variable domain is GAGVSQSPRYKVTKRGQDVALRCDPISGHVSLYWYRQALGQGPEFLTYFNYEAQQDKSGLPNDRFSAERPEGSISTLTIQRTEQRDSAMYRCASSPASAYEQYFGPGTRLTVT.

The CDR3: CASSLIGSVGEQYF. In nucleotides, the CDR3 is TGTGCCAGCAGTTTAATAGGTTCCGTGGGCGAGCAGTACTTC. This chain links TRBV28 with TRBJ2-7; no reliable D call. V was clipped by 2 bases and J by 6 bases, with 14 bases between them. Germline CDR1 reads MDHEN; CDR2 reads SYDVKM. The CDR3 contains 14 residues.

The chain has TRBV18 and TRBJ2-5; D uncertain. CDR1 and CDR2 (germline): KGHSH, LQKENI. Trimming took 3 bases from V and 2 from J, leaving 7 bases between them. The CDR3 covers 13 residues. The CDR3 region has the DNA TGTGCCAGCTCACCTGGCTTTCAAGAGACCCAGTACTTC. Protein product: CASSPGFQETQYF.

The chain joins TRBV7-8 to TRBJ2-1, with a tentative D call TRBD2 (5 bases). V lost 2 bases and J lost 2, with 13 bases in between. The CDR3 sequence is 16 residues long. Germline-derived CDR1 and CDR2 are SGHVS and FQNEAQ. This CDR3 reads CASSLRSGLTYNEQFF. The CDR3 DNA reads as TGTGCCAGCAGCTTACGGAGCGGCTTAACCTACAATGAGCAGTTCTTC.

V is TRBV11-3 and J is TRBJ2-3, with no clear D. V was shortened by 5 bases and J by 3 bases, with 9 bases between the two germline ends. Germline V lookup: CDR1 SGHNT, CDR2 YENEEA. The CDR3 has 13 amino acids. DNA for the CDR3: TGTGCCAGCAGCAACCTAGAAACAGATACGCAGTATTTT. Translation gives CASSNLETDTQYF.

The DNA of the CDR3 is TGTGCCAGTGGACAGGGCGATCAGCCCCAGCATTTT. Its translation: CASGQGDQPQHF. The V and J genes are TRBV28 and TRBJ1-5; 8 bases are shared with TRBD1. V trimming: 9 bases; J trimming: 5 bases; junction bases outside the gene matches: 3. The CDR3 contains 12 residues. Germline CDR1 and CDR2: MDHEN and SYDVKM.